This T cell receptor beta chain comes out of a study of control samples from healthy donors and cancer patients. Deletions cut 2 bases from V and 3 bases from J, with 12 bases between. Germline lookup yields CDR1 KGHSH and CDR2 LQKENI. The CDR3 is 15 amino acids. Some clones are missing from TCRdb's copy, which holds only in-frame ones; the method was immunoSEQ multiplex PCR. The repertoire has around 100,000 clones, roughly 91% of them found once; the top ten carry approximately 19%. Sequenced: PBMCs. The TCR originated in a man in his 60s with lung cancer. The chain couples TRBV18 to TRBJ2-3, with D tentatively TRBD1 (6 bases). The CDR3 spells CASSPGQGQTDTQYF. CDR3 sequence (DNA): TGTGCCAGCTCACCAGGCCAGGGGCAAACAGATACGCAGTATTTT.